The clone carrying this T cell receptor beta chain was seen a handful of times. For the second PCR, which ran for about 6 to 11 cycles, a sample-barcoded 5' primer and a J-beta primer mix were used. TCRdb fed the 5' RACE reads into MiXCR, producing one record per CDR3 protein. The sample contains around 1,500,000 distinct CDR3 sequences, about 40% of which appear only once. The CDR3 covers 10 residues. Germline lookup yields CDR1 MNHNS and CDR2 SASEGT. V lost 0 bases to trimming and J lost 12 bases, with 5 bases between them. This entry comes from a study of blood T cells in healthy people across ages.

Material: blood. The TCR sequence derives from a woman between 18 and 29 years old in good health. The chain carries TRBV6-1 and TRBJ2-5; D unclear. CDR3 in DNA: TGTGCCAGCAGTGAAGCACAAGAGTACTTC. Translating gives CASSEAQEYF.